The next 28 T cell receptor beta chains were all read from a single sample in a study of shared clonotypes between healthy human individuals (TCRdb year 2020). The method behind the library was the immunoSEQ multiplex PCR assay. In TCRdb, the immuneACCESS table is reduced to in-frame sequences with V and J assigned. These tables do not hold every clone; where another copy was compared, an unresolved V gene accounts for under half, and the others remain unexplained. This sample comprises some 2.1 million clones, 90% to 95% of them detected only once. 0.1% to 0.15% of the sample is held by the ten biggest clonotypes. The sample was naive CD4+ T cells sorted from blood. Sample cell subset or site, as interpreted from the label and publication: CD45RA+ positively selected. These receptors all stem from a man aged 18-30 years in good health.

The chain carries TRBV6-1 and TRBJ1-4; D gene uncertain. The V gene lost 4 bases and the J gene lost 8 bases, with 11 bases spanning the gap. Germline V CDR1 and CDR2: MNHNS, SASEGT. The CDR3 length is 13 residues. Written as DNA, the CDR3 is TGTGCCAGCAGTGGGGTTTGGCTCGAAAAACTGTTTTTT. Translation: CASSGVWLEKLFF.

The CDR3 loop is CASTTRRGLHTEAFF. CDR3 nucleotide sequence: TGTGCCAGCACTACCAGGCGGGGTTTACACACTGAAGCTTTCTTT. This chain connects TRBV28 to TRBJ1-1; no clear D. The CDR3 runs 15 residues. CDR1 MDHEN and CDR2 SYDVKM come from the germline V gene. V gave up 7 bases and J gave up 3 bases, with 18 bases separating them.

This clone was found a few times. The V call is TRBV2, the J call TRBJ2-7; perhaps TRBD2 as D (6 bases). Looked up from germline, CDR1 is SNHLY and CDR2 is FYNNEI. Deletions cut 4 bases from V and 4 bases from J, with 8 bases between. This CDR3 contains 12 residues. The CDR3 loop is CASSVEGYEQYF. The CDR3 nucleotides read TGTGCCAGCAGTGTGGAGGGGTACGAGCAGTACTTC. Complete variable domain (other parts from reference TRBV2 and TRBJ2-7): EPEVTQTPSHQVTQMGQEVILRCVPISNHLYFYWYRQILGQKVEFLVSFYNNEISEKSEIFDDQFSVERPDGSNFTLKIRSTKLEDSAMYFCASSVEGYEQYFGPGTRLTVT.

The chain joins TRBV9 to TRBJ2-1; TRBD2 aligns across 7 bases. The germline V gene has CDR1 SGDLS and CDR2 YYNGEE. V was clipped by 4 bases and J by 6 bases; unmatched bases: 7. The CDR3 contains 14 residues. In nucleotides, the CDR3 is TGTGCCAGCAGCACCGGGACTAACCTCAATGAGCAGTTCTTC. Protein sequence: CASSTGTNLNEQFF.

The genes are TRBV18 and TRBJ1-4; no clear D gene. The germline V gene encodes CDR1 KGHSH and CDR2 LQKENI. Trimming stripped 3 bases from V and 6 bases from J, with 20 bases between. The CDR3 has 17 residues. CDR3 in DNA: TGTGCCAGCTCACCTCCCGCTTCGGCCCCGGGAGATGAAAAACTGTTTTTT. This gives the protein CASSPPASAPGDEKLFF. Full variable domain (outside the CDR3, taken from reference TRBV18 and TRBJ1-4): NAGVMQNPRHLVRRRGQEARLRCSPMKGHSHVYWYRQLPEEGLKFMVYLQKENIIDESGMPKERFSAEFPKEGPSILRIQQVVRGDSAAYFCASSPPASAPGDEKLFFGSGTQLSVL.

As concerns this clone: Other nucleotide sequences from this sample produce the same CDR3. The V call is TRBV5-1, the J call TRBJ1-2, with 7 bases lining up with TRBD1. The J segment lost 8 bases and the V segment lost 7 bases, leaving 14 bases of the junction unmatched. The CDR3 runs to 14 residues. Germline CDR1 reads SGHRS; CDR2 reads YFSETQ. This CDR3 reads CASRMVGQIDGYTF. DNA for the CDR3: TGCGCCAGCCGAATGGTGGGACAGATCGACGGCTACACCTTC. The complete variable domain, with remaining parts taken from reference TRBV5-1 and TRBJ1-2, reads KAGVTQTPRYLIKTRGQQVTLSCSPISGHRSVSWYQQTPGQGLQFLFEYFSETQRNKGNFPGRFSGRQFSNSRSEMNVSTLELGDSALYLCASRMVGQIDGYTFGSGTRLTVV.

CDR3 loop: CASSARQGLEKLFF. DNA of the CDR3: TGCGCCAGCAGCGCTCGACAGGGTTTGGAAAAACTGTTTTTT. V gene TRBV4-1 combines with J gene TRBJ1-4, with 7 nucleotides matching TRBD1. The CDR3 contains 14 residues. The germline V gene encodes CDR1 MGHRA and CDR2 YSYEKL. The V gene end was trimmed by 5 bases and the J gene end by 8 bases; junction bases not matched to a gene: 8.

A remark on this clone: A read error may account for a junction end that differs from germline. CDR3 region: CASRLAGTGSLYNEQFF. CDR3 nucleotides: TGTGCCAGCAGGTTAGCGGGAACAGGGTCCCTCTACAATGAGCAGTTCTTC. V usage is TRBV11-2 and J usage is TRBJ2-1; 8 bases match TRBD2. CDR3 length: 17 residues. CDR1 and CDR2 (germline): SGHAT, FQNNGV.

V and J are TRBV7-2 and TRBJ2-5, with 13 bases fitting TRBD2. Germline lookup yields CDR1 SGHTA and CDR2 FQGNSA. Trimming took 2 bases from V and 2 from J; bases not matched to a gene: 2. The CDR3 covers 16 residues. CDR3 sequence reads: CASSLRGLAGQETQYF. Written as DNA, the CDR3 is TGTGCCAGCAGCTTAAGGGGACTAGCGGGGCAAGAGACCCAGTACTTC.

The genes are TRBV29-1 and TRBJ1-1; 8 positions agree with TRBD1. The CDR3 consists of 13 residues. The V and J ends lost 1 base and 3 bases, in that order; junction bases with no gene match: 1. CDR1 and CDR2 (germline): SQVTM, ANQGSEA. The CDR3 nucleotides read TGCAGCGTTGAAGTGACAGGGGACACTGAAGCTTTCTTT. Protein sequence: CSVEVTGDTEAFF.

The chain has TRBV30 and TRBJ1-3; TRBD1 matches at 7 bases. Germline lookup yields CDR1 GTSNPN and CDR2 SVGIG (reference sequence). The CDR3 spans 13 residues. V shed 1 base and J 8 bases; nucleotides not matched to a gene: 5. Here the CDR3 reads CAWSGQGTDTIYF. The CDR3 DNA reads as TGTGCCTGGAGTGGACAGGGTACGGACACCATATATTTT.

This sequence joins TRBV4-1 and TRBJ2-7; D possibly corresponds to TRBD1 (6 bases). V was cut by 4 bases and J by 2 bases, with 12 bases left in between. Germline V gene data show CDR1 as MGHRA and CDR2 as YSYEKL. The CDR3 is 14 residues long. The CDR3 sequence is CASSPGTLPYEQYF. The CDR3 bases are TGCGCCAGCAGCCCCGGGACACTTCCCTACGAGCAGTACTTC.

The CDR3 DNA is TGTGCCAGCCAAAGCGTAACCAAAGCTAACTATGGCTACACCTTC. It translates to CASQSVTKANYGYTF. The V gene is TRBV19, the J gene TRBJ1-2, with D hard to call. Trimming took 9 bases from V and 0 from J, leaving 17 bases between them. CDR1 and CDR2 from the germline V gene are LNHDA and SQIVND (reference sequence). CDR3 length equals 15 residues.

As to this clone: This sample also contains other DNA sequences that code for the same CDR3. The chain recombines TRBV6-5 with TRBJ1-1; 8 bases are a match to TRBD1. The CDR3 runs 11 residues. V shed 7 bases and J 8 bases; nucleotides not matched to a gene: 3. Germline CDR1 and CDR2: MNHEY and SVGAGI. Here the CDR3 reads CASTRDREAFF. The CDR3 DNA follows: TGTGCCAGCACCCGGGACAGGGAAGCTTTCTTT.

This chain connects TRBV10-2 to TRBJ1-2, with D tentatively TRBD1 (6 bases). The CDR3 has 11 amino acids. Germline CDR1 reads WSHSY; CDR2 reads SAAADI. Trimming removed 7 bases at V and 6 bases at J, with 9 bases between. The CDR3 loop reads CASIAGDGYTF. In DNA form, the CDR3 reads TGCGCCAGCATCGCAGGGGATGGCTACACCTTC.

In this sample, this clone turned up once. This chain links TRBV6-5 with TRBJ2-7; tentative D call: TRBD1 (6 bases). CDR1 is MNHEY, CDR2 SVGAGI, per germline. Trimming shortened V by 5 bases and J by 0 bases, and 14 bases separated the two germline ends. CDR3 length equals 15 residues. In nucleotides, the CDR3 is TGTGCCAGCAGTACCAGGGGCAGAAGCTCCTACGAGCAGTACTTC. Protein: CASSTRGRSSYEQYF.

The V call is TRBV10-1, the J call TRBJ2-7, with 8 bases aligning to TRBD1. The CDR3 has 16 residues. The J segment lost 2 bases and the V segment lost 2 bases, leaving 8 bases of the junction unmatched. The V gene's germline CDR1 is WNHNN and CDR2 SYGVQD (reference sequence). The CDR3 reads CASSEEKQGAPYEQYF. In DNA form, the CDR3 reads TGCGCCAGCAGTGAGGAGAAGCAGGGGGCTCCCTACGAGCAGTACTTC.

A few counts support this clone. The chain carries TRBV10-2 and TRBJ1-6, with 7 nucleotides matching TRBD1. Germline-derived CDR1 and CDR2 are WSHSY and SAAADI. Trimming cost V 7 bases and J 8 bases; bases outside gene matches: 8. CDR3 size: 14 residues. CDR3 loop: CASKSTGRDSPLHF. Here the CDR3 DNA reads TGCGCCAGCAAATCGACAGGGCGGGATTCACCCCTCCACTTT.

The J gene is TRBJ2-7, the V gene TRBV6-4; D gene unclear. The CDR3 runs 13 residues. CDR1 and CDR2 (germline): MRHNA, SNTAGT. Trimming cost V 9 bases and J 2 bases, with 14 bases left between them. The CDR3 region has the DNA TGTGCCAGACCGACAACAGATCCCTACGAGCAGTACTTC. Translating it yields CARPTTDPYEQYF.

This chain joins TRBV5-1 and TRBJ2-7; D assignment may be TRBD1 or TRBD2 (5 bases each). Germline lookup yields CDR1 SGHRS and CDR2 YFSETQ. The CDR3 runs 15 residues. Deletions cut 3 bases from V and 2 bases from J, with 15 bases between. The CDR3, as DNA: TGCGCCAGCAGCTCCGGGGCCCTAGGCCCCTACGAGCAGTACTTC. Amino acid sequence: CASSSGALGPYEQYF.

This clone was seen once. The genes are TRBV28 and TRBJ2-7; the match to TRBD2 covers 7 bases. CDR3 length equals 17 residues. CDR1 and CDR2 from the germline V gene are MDHEN and SYDVKM. After removal of 2 bases from V and 0 bases from J, the junction contained 10 bases not matched to a gene. Here the CDR3 reads CASSLTLTGGISYEQYF. The CDR3 nucleotides are TGTGCCAGCAGTTTAACCTTAACGGGGGGTATCTCCTACGAGCAGTACTTC.

The gene calls are TRBV29-1 and TRBJ2-3; no definite D call. The V and J ends lost 4 bases and 0 bases respectively, with 11 bases between them. Germline CDR1 reads SQVTM; CDR2 reads ANQGSEA. This CDR3 is 14 amino acids long. CDR3 coding DNA: TGCAGCGTTGGGACGGTTTCTAGCACAGATACGCAGTATTTT. This encodes CSVGTVSSTDTQYF.

The rearrangement uses TRBV19 and TRBJ2-7; D may correspond to TRBD1 or TRBD2 (5 bases each). Germline V gene sequence: CDR1 LNHDA, CDR2 SQIVND (reference sequence). V lost 5 bases to trimming and J lost 1 base, with 15 bases between them. The CDR3 runs to 15 residues. For the CDR3, the DNA is TGTGCCAGTAGTCGTTCCTTGAGGGGTTCCTACGAGCAGTACTTC. This gives the protein CASSRSLRGSYEQYF.

The chain is built from TRBV28 and TRBJ1-6, with 7 bases aligning to TRBD1. This CDR3 region has 15 residues. V shed 3 bases, J shed 6 bases, and the junction held 5 bases outside the gene matches. Germline V gene lookup returns CDR1 MDHEN and CDR2 SYDVKM. This chain's CDR3 is CASSFDRASNSPLHF. The DNA of the CDR3 is TGTGCCAGCAGTTTCGACAGGGCATCTAATTCACCCCTCCACTTT. The full variable domain, with the rest looked up from reference TRBV28 and TRBJ1-6, is DVKVTQSSRYLVKRTGEKVFLECVQDMDHENMFWYRQDPGLGLRLIYFSYDVKMKEKGDIPEGYSVSREKKERFSLILESASTNQTSMYLCASSFDRASNSPLHFGNGTRLTVT.

The CDR3 reads CASNLQTSGKNEQFF. The CDR3, as DNA: TGTGCCAGCAACCTACAAACTAGCGGGAAGAATGAGCAGTTCTTC. The chain recombines TRBV7-9 with TRBJ2-1; 10 nucleotides align to TRBD2. CDR3 length: 15 amino acids. With V trimmed by 7 bases and J by 7 bases, 10 bases remained unmatched. The germline V gene has CDR1 SEHNR and CDR2 FQNEAQ (reference sequence).

Details on this clone: Distinct nucleotide sequences in the sample also encode this CDR3. The chain employs TRBV5-1 and TRBJ1-5; 9 nucleotides line up with TRBD1. This CDR3 has 14 residues. Trimming removed 4 bases from V and 6 bases from J; junction bases left unmatched: 5. Germline-derived CDR1 and CDR2 are SGHRS and YFSETQ. The CDR3 region has the DNA TGCGCCAGCAGCGCGGGGACAGGGTCTCAGCCCCAGCATTTT. Amino acids: CASSAGTGSQPQHF.

The CDR3 sequence: CTSSQVLCVEGAGETQYF. CDR3 sequence (DNA): TGCACCAGCAGCCAAGTGCTGTGCGTAGAGGGGGCAGGGGAGACCCAGTACTTC. V and J are TRBV1 and TRBJ2-5; TRBD1 was called by the table and not checked on the DNA. TRBV1 is a documented pseudogene. The length of the CDR3 is 18 residues.

The chain joins TRBV5-1 to TRBJ1-5, with D unresolved. Germline loops: CDR1 SGHRS, CDR2 YFSETQ. The CDR3 contains 14 residues. The V end lost 5 bases, the J end lost 7 bases, and 16 bases lay between the germline ends. CDR3 sequence (DNA): TGCGCCAGCAGTTTTGACGAGCGGGGACAGCCCCAGCATTTT. This sequence encodes CASSFDERGQPQHF.